This TCR beta chain was identified in a study of molecular identifiers for immune sequencing clone quantification. Study results and caveats: Clone sizes that are highly expanded could be underestimated when identical TCR molecules share a barcode. Whereas clones above 20 RNA copies held under 1% of naive-cell molecules, they held over 98% of effector molecules.

Comments on this clonotype: Its antigen remains unknown.

Making the bulk TCR libraries relied on previously described methods and listed TCR primers. From the PCR reads, TCRdb called clonotypes with MiXCR, one entry per CDR3 protein. Among hundreds of thousands of distinct CDR3 sequences listed, roughly 27% were seen once. In the sort, naive CD8 T cells were defined as CD8+CD4-CCR7+CD45RA+. V lost 0 bases and J 2 bases, leaving 17 bases between the germline ends. The CDR3 is made up of 19 amino acids. The sequence was obtained from a human donor in good health. Some libraries in this study had Jurkat cell RNA spiked in. The chain couples TRBV23-1 to TRBJ1-6; the D gene is possibly TRBD1 (5 bases). TRBV23-1 is known as an ORF, though its function is uncertain. Sequencing was done on a sample of naive CD8+ T cells from blood, with Jurkat cell RNA spiked in. The sample's subset: FACS-sorted CD8+CD4-CCR7+CD45RA+ naive T cells. CDR3 nucleotides: TGCGCCAGCAGTCAATCAAACGGCACGAGGGGAGCCTATAATTCACCCCTCCACTTT. Protein sequence: CASSQSNGTRGAYNSPLHF.